This section outlines one T cell receptor (beta chain) sequence together with its context. No cognate antigen has been identified for it. No quality values exist for individual bases; no much larger clone is one base distant. This entry comes from a study of T-cell reconstitution after alpha-beta-depleted transplantation in children (dated by TCRdb to about 2016). Study-level background: Using TCR repertoire profiling, the study followed T-cell immune reconstitution in a quantitative way in children after TCRalphabeta/CD19-depleted allogeneic hematopoietic cell transplantation. Study-wide findings and limitations: Apparently early alphabetaT-cell count recovery about two months after transplant reportedly relied on only several hundred rapidly expanded clones derived from non-depleted graft cells. The frequencies of hyperexpanded clones fell over the following months, and after one year, T-cell counts and TCRbeta diversity were mostly attributed to newly produced T cells. In some patients, high TCRbeta diversity at day 60 was attributed to recipient T cells and intrathymic progenitors that had survived conditioning.

Libraries were made using PCR. Sequencing used an Illumina HiSeq 2500. TCR libraries were prepared with molecular barcoding, using unique molecular identifiers to normalize TCRbeta repertoire quantification. The public reads were quality trimmed at Q25 with fastp and then assembled into clones with MiXCR by TCRdb, keeping productive beta chains. Rows matching on CDR3 protein sequence are summarized as one entry with the most common DNA and genes. The sample yields 25,000 to 30,000 distinct CDR3 sequences; 18% were counted once. Roughly 37% of the sample belongs to the ten largest clones. In light of the paper, this sample's time point label describes: day 60 (about 2 months) after transplantation. In light of the paper, this sample's treatment or condition label describes: allogeneic hematopoietic cell transplantation with graft depleted of TCRalphabeta T cells and CD19 B cells. The transplant recipients were children given TCRalphabeta/CD19-depleted allogeneic hematopoietic cell grafts.

The germline V gene specifies MDHEN as CDR1 and SYDVKM as CDR2. Cut back by 2 bases and 4 bases, the V and J ends lie 17 bases apart. Its CDR3 holds 16 amino acids, cysteine through phenylalanine. Of all the DNA, just the CDR3 is kept, 48 bases in frame from base 1. This TCR was recovered from a male patient under 10 years old who had a stem cell transplant for acute lymphoblastic leukemia, so the T cells may come from the graft donor. Sequenced material: PBMCs, mostly from graft donor cells, taken 60 days after TCRalphabeta/CD19-depleted stem cell transplant. The V and J genes are TRBV28 and TRBJ1-2, with an unclear D gene assignment. The CDR3 in this case is CASSLPEQVALYGYTF. Here is the DNA: TGTGCCAGCAGTTTACCCGAGCAGGTGGCACTCTATGGCTACACCTTC.